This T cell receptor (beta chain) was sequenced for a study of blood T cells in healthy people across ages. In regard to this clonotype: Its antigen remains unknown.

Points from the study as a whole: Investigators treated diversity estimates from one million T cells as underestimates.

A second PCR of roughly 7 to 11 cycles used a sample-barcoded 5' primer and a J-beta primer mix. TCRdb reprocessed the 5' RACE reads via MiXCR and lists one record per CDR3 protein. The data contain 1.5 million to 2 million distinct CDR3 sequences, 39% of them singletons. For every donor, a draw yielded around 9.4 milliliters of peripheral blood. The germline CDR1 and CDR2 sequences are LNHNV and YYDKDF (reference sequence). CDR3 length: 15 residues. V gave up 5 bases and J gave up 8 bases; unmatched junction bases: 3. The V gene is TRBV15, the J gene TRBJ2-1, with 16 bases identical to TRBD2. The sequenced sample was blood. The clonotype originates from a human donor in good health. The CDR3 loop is CATSHGTSGGDEQFF. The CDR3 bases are TGTGCCACCAGCCATGGGACTAGCGGGGGGGATGAGCAGTTCTTC.